Presented here are 2 T cell receptor beta chains from one specimen sequenced in a study of regulatory T cells in long-lasting Graves disease listed by TCRdb under 2021. Explained via the paper, the time point label denotes: newly diagnosed GD, antithyroid drugs for less than 3 months. For both TCR sequencing and RNA sequencing, RNA was extracted from PBMCs in TRIzol. Receptor libraries were prepared by multiplex PCR. Instrument used: Illumina HiSeq 4000. To build TCR beta libraries, CDR3 regions were amplified by Arm-PCR using iRepertoire HTBI primers. Using fastp at Q25 and MiXCR, TCRdb reprocessed the public reads and kept productive beta chains. For every CDR3 protein sequence, its rows merge into one entry that carries the most common genes and DNA. This sample comprises 400,000 to 450,000 distinct CDR3 sequences, roughly 15% of them detected only once. The ten largest clones add up to approximately 12% of the sample.

These data were also reused for a study on T cells in Graves' hyperthyroidism and ophthalmopathy.

The sequencing here drew on peripheral blood mononuclear cells (PBMCs), taken at new diagnosis, from a patient treated with antithyroid drugs. All receptors derive from a woman younger than 45 with Graves disease. Donor details come from another sample of the same person, matched by shared clones.

This clonotype was picked up many times. The chain couples TRBV20-1 to TRBJ1-5, with 7 bases that match TRBD1. Germline assignment: CDR1 DFQATT and CDR2 SNEGSKA (reference sequence). V trimming: 6 bases; J trimming: 0 bases; junction bases outside the gene matches: 8. This CDR3 region has 15 residues. CDR3 nucleotides: TGCAGTGCCTTAGGGACAGACTATAGCAATCAGCCCCAGCATTTT. Amino acids: CSALGTDYSNQPQHF.

J is TRBJ1-1 and V is TRBV7-9; D is undetermined. Germline V gene lookup returns CDR1 SEHNR and CDR2 FQNEAQ (reference sequence). The CDR3 is 13 amino acids. The V end lost 5 bases, the J end lost 3 bases, and 10 bases lay between the germline ends. CDR3 in amino acids: CASSVRWDTEAFF. In DNA, the CDR3 is TGTGCCAGCAGCGTCCGATGGGACACTGAAGCTTTCTTT.